Following are 4 T cell receptor beta chains from one sample sequenced in a study of blood T cells in healthy people across ages. PCR was performed a second time for roughly 7 to 12 cycles using a sample-barcoded 5' primer and a J-beta primer mix. Each CDR3 protein gets one entry after TCRdb re-called the 5' RACE reads with MiXCR. The sample lists around 800,000 distinct CDR3 sequences; approximately 53% were seen once. Input material: blood. The receptors come from a man aged 80 or over in good health.

This clonotype was detected only a few times. The chain is built from TRBV5-1 and TRBJ2-7; 9 positions agree with TRBD2. This CDR3 has 15 residues. The ends lost 5 bases at V and 3 bases at J; junction bases unmatched: 9. Germline V gene sequence: CDR1 SGHRS, CDR2 YFSETQ. The CDR3 nucleotides read TGCGCCAGCAGGAGGTCGCGGGAGGGGAACTACGAGCAGTACTTC. This gives the protein CASRRSREGNYEQYF.

The J gene is TRBJ2-1, the V gene TRBV3-1, with 8 bases matching TRBD2. CDR1 and CDR2 from the germline V gene are LGHDT and YNNKEL (reference sequence). CDR3 size: 13 residues. The J segment lost 5 bases and the V segment lost 7 bases, leaving 4 bases of the junction unmatched. The CDR3 is CASKRREDNEQFF. The CDR3 nucleotides read TGTGCCAGCAAGCGGCGGGAGGACAATGAGCAGTTCTTC.

The rearrangement links TRBV24-1 to TRBJ2-2; 10 positions match TRBD2. The CDR3 extends over 17 amino acids. The J segment lost 2 bases and the V segment lost 3 bases, leaving 5 bases of the junction unmatched. Per the germline V gene, CDR1 is KGHDR and CDR2 is SFDVKD. The CDR3 sequence: CATSDRSGRRNTGELFF. The CDR3 coding sequence is TGTGCCACCAGTGATCGTAGCGGGAGGCGAAACACCGGGGAGCTGTTTTTT.

This sequence joins TRBV12-3 or TRBV12-4 and TRBJ2-1; 7 bases match TRBD2. V was pared by 5 bases and J by 8 bases, with 12 bases of the junction left unmatched. The length of the CDR3 is 15 residues. CDR3 bases: TGTGCCAGCAGTCCCTCGGGCGGGAGCTTCTATGAGCAGTTCTTC. Translated, it gives CASSPSGGSFYEQFF.